Below, 5 T cell receptor beta chains from the same sample are listed, as sequenced in a study of CD8 T cells in ankylosing spondylitis. Study-level results: Ankylosing spondylitis blood appeared to be characterized by a TCR beta motif of several highly homologous variants.

TCRdb re-called the 5' RACE reads through MiXCR, storing one row per CDR3 protein. The sample lists around 480,000 distinct CDR3 sequences, under 20% occurring once. What these receptors recognize is not known. The sequenced sample consisted of blood, either unsorted or a sorted T cell fraction (not recorded which). These receptors all stem from a male donor with ankylosing spondylitis.

The chain links TRBV7-9 to TRBJ2-7, with a tentative D call TRBD1 (5 bases). The CDR3 runs 15 residues. V was cut by 2 bases and J by 7 bases, with 18 bases left in between. Germline V lookup: CDR1 SEHNR, CDR2 FQNEAQ (reference sequence). The DNA of the CDR3 is TGTGCCAGCAGCTTAACGGTGGCAGGGCTAACTGAGCAGTACTTC. The encoded protein is CASSLTVAGLTEQYF.

This clonotype was picked up many times. The chain combines TRBV5-6 with TRBJ1-4, with a tentative D call TRBD1 (6 bases). Germline lookup yields CDR1 SGHDT and CDR2 YYEEEE. Between the trimmed V and J ends, which lost 2 bases and 6 bases, there was a span of 8 bases. The CDR3 is made up of 13 amino acids. CDR3 protein: CASSFWTDEKLFF. CDR3 DNA: TGTGCCAGCAGCTTCTGGACAGATGAAAAACTGTTTTTT. Filled out from reference TRBV5-6 and TRBJ1-4, the complete variable domain reads DAGVTQSPTHLIKTRGQQVTLRCSPKSGHDTVSWYQQALGQGPQFIFQYYEEEERQRGNFPDRFSGHQFPNYSSELNVNALLLGDSALYLCASSFWTDEKLFFGSGTQLSVL.

Ten or more counts support this clonotype. CDR3: CSVEEQRGGIGELFF. DNA for the CDR3: TGCAGCGTTGAAGAACAGCGGGGGGGAATCGGGGAGCTGTTTTTT. The chain is built from TRBV29-1 and TRBJ2-2; 10 bases agree with TRBD2. With 0 bases clipped from V and 7 bases from J, the junction kept 5 bases outside the gene matches. Germline V gives CDR1 SQVTM, CDR2 ANQGSEA. The CDR3 runs 15 residues.

This clonotype has a count of ten or more. The gene calls are TRBV10-2 and TRBJ1-2, with D unclear. CDR1 is WSHSY and CDR2 is SAAADI in the germline V gene. Trimming took off 0 bases at V and 3 bases at J, with 11 bases between the two ends. The CDR3 is made up of 15 amino acids. CDR3 loop: CASSESTTPHYGYTF. As DNA, the CDR3 is TGCGCCAGCAGTGAGTCCACCACCCCGCACTATGGCTACACCTTC.

This clonotype was found many times. The chain carries TRBV30 and TRBJ2-1; D unclear. The CDR3 has 14 amino acids. Looked up from germline, CDR1 is GTSNPN and CDR2 is SVGIG (reference sequence). V shed 4 bases and J shed 0 bases, with 10 bases lying between them. For the CDR3, the DNA is TGTGCCTGGACATACCAGTTCTCCTACAATGAGCAGTTCTTC. Translation gives CAWTYQFSYNEQFF.